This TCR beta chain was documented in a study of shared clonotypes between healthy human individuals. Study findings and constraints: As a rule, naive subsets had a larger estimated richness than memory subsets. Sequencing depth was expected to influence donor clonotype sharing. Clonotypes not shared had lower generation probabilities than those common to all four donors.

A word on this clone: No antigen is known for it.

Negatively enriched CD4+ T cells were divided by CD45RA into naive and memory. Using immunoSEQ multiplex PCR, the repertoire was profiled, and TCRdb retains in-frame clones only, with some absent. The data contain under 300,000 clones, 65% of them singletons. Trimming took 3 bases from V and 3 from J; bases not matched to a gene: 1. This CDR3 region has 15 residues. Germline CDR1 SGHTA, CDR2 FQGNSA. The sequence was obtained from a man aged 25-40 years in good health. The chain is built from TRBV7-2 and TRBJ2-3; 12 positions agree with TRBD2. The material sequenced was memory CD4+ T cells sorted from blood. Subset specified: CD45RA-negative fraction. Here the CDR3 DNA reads TGTGCCAGCAGCTTTGGACTAGCGGGAACAGATACGCAGTATTTT. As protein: CASSFGLAGTDTQYF.